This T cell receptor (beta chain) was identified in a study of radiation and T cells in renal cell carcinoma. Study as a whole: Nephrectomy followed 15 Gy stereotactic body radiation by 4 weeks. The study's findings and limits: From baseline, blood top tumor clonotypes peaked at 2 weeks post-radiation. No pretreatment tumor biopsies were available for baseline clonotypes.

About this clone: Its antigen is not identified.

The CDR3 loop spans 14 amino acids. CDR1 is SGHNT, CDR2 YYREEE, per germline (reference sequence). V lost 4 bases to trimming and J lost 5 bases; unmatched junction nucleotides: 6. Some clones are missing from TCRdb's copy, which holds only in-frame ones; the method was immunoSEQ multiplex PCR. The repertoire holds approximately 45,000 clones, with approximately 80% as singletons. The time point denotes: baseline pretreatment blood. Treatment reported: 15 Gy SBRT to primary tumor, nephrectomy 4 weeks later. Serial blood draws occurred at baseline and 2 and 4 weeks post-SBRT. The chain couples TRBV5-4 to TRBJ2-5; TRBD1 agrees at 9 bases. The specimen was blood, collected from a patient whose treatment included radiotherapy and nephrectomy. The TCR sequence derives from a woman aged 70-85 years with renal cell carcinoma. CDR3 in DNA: TGTGCCAGCAGCGCGGACAGGGGCGGGGAGACCCAGTACTTC. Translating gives CASSADRGGETQYF.